This T cell receptor (beta chain) is drawn from a study of T cells in tuberculosis. Study details: This South African cohort compared adolescents with or without latent tuberculosis against adults with active tuberculosis. Study-wide results and limits: GEM motif frequencies gave around 67% accuracy; the GMM repertoire gave about 86%. Active tuberculosis TCR-alpha repertoires lay closer to GMM-specific TCRs than IGRA-negative controls, suggesting clonal expansion.

The CDR3 loop spans 13 amino acids. V was clipped by 5 bases and J by 7 bases; unmatched bases: 8. The germline V gene encodes CDR1 SGHTS and CDR2 YDEGEE. About this clone itself: The target antigen is unknown.

Libraries were prepared by immunoSEQ multiplex PCR; TCRdb keeps only in-frame clonotypes and omits some of them. Of tens of thousands of clones detected, 75% to 90% appear once; the ten largest clones hold roughly 14%. The sample comprised PBMCs. This clonotype originated in a donor aged 10-29 years with latent tuberculosis or without tuberculosis infection. The V and J genes are TRBV5-8 and TRBJ2-7; TRBD1 aligns across 8 bases. CDR3 in DNA: TGTGCCAGCAGGAAGACAGGGGTTAGGGAGCAGTACTTC. This sequence encodes CASRKTGVREQYF.